The 29 T cell receptor beta chains in this list originate from one sample, sequenced in a study of Graves' ophthalmopathy and Graves' hyperthyroidism (dated by TCRdb to the late 2010s). TCRdb lists the instrument as Illumina HiSeq 2000. For repertoire sequencing, the TCR beta CDR3 regions were amplified from RNA transcripts. HTBI primers and the Qiagen OneStep RT-PCR kit were used in a first-round RT-PCR, which was followed by a second-round multiplex PCR, size selection and purification. The public reads were run again by TCRdb, first through fastp at Q25 and then through MiXCR, and only productive beta chains were kept. Each record represents a unique CDR3 protein, reported with the most common genes and DNA among its rows. This sample lists 400,000 or so distinct CDR3 sequences; approximately 17% were detected once. 2.4% of the sample lies in the top ten. The sequencing sample was made of peripheral blood. These receptors originate from an adult woman with stable Graves' hyperthyroidism.

The gene calls are TRBV7-3 and TRBJ1-1; TRBD1 agrees at 8 bases. Germline CDR1 reads SGHTA; CDR2 reads FQGTGA. CDR3 size: 13 residues. V was pared by 6 bases and J by 5 bases, with 5 bases of the junction left unmatched. The CDR3 sequence is CASSRTGKTEAFF. The DNA of the CDR3 is TGTGCCAGCAGTCGGACAGGGAAGACTGAAGCTTTCTTT.

This clonotype came up many times. The V and J genes are TRBV28 and TRBJ2-7, with 7 bases fitting TRBD2. This CDR3 has 13 residues. The V gene's germline CDR1 is MDHEN and CDR2 SYDVKM. The J segment lost 6 bases and the V segment lost 7 bases, leaving 9 bases of the junction unmatched. This chain's CDR3 is CASMTGTTGEQYF. The CDR3, as DNA: TGTGCCAGCATGACCGGGACTACCGGCGAGCAGTACTTC.

Of note for this clonotype: The junction does not match germline at one end; this may be a read error. The DNA for the CDR3 is TGCGCCAGCAGCTTGGAACCTGGGAGAGGGTACGAGCAGTGCTTC. This sequence encodes CASSLEPGRGYEQCF. The gene calls are TRBV5-1 and TRBJ2-7; D perhaps matches TRBD2 (5 bases). Germline V CDR1 and CDR2: SGHRS, YFSETQ. The CDR3 is 15 amino acids.

This clonotype was picked up many times. V and J are TRBV3-1 and TRBJ2-5, with 10 bases matching TRBD2. Germline CDR1 LGHDT, CDR2 YNNKEL (reference sequence). The CDR3 runs to 16 residues. V lost 0 bases, J lost 4 bases, and 5 bases stayed unmatched. CDR3 coding DNA: TGTGCCAGCAGCCAAGAAGGATTAGCGGGAGGAGAGACCCAGTACTTC. Translation gives CASSQEGLAGGETQYF.

To note about this clonotype: This may arise from a read error, as a much more abundant clone is one base away. J is TRBJ1-1 and V is TRBV29-1, with 8 bases identical to TRBD1. CDR1 is SQVTM, CDR2 ANQGSEA, per germline. CDR3 length: 12 amino acids. CDR3 nucleotide sequence: TGCTGCGTTGAACAGGGGGTCACTGAAGCTTTCTTT. Amino acids: CCVEQGVTEAFF.

This clonotype was observed many times. The chain joins TRBV10-3 to TRBJ2-7; 8 positions agree with TRBD2. The V and J ends lost 3 bases and 3 bases, in that order; junction bases with no gene match: 7. Germline CDR1 ENHRY, CDR2 SYGVKD. The CDR3 covers 15 residues. The CDR3 region is CAISDQTSGHYEQYF. In DNA form, the CDR3 reads TGTGCCATCAGTGACCAAACTAGCGGCCACTACGAGCAGTACTTC.

This clonotype showed up many times. The chain recombines TRBV29-1 with TRBJ1-2; D is unresolved. V dropped 1 base and J dropped 7 bases, with 7 bases sitting between them. Germline CDR1 reads SQVTM; CDR2 reads ANQGSEA. The CDR3 is 11 residues long. This CDR3 reads CSVEGGFGYTF. CDR3 sequence (DNA): TGCAGCGTTGAAGGCGGTTTTGGCTACACCTTC.

Concerning this clonotype: At one end the junction does not follow the germline gene, possibly because of a read error. CDR3 DNA: TGTGCCAGTGGTATAGCTGCAGGGGGTGGGACTGAAGCTTTCTTT. Encoded protein: CASGIAAGGGTEAFF. The rearrangement links TRBV19 to TRBJ1-1; 7 nucleotides agree with TRBD1. Germline V lookup: CDR1 LNHDA, CDR2 SQIVND (reference sequence). CDR3 length: 15 residues. Drawing the rest from reference TRBV19 and TRBJ1-1, the complete variable domain is DGGITQSPKYLFRKEGQNVTLSCEQNLNHDAMYWYRQDPGQGLRLIYYSQIVNDFQKGDIAEGYSVSREKKESFPLTVTSAQKNPTAFYLCASGIAAGGGTEAFFGQGTRLTVV.

This clonotype was found many times. V gene TRBV12-5 combines with J gene TRBJ2-2; D unclear. V shed 0 bases and J shed 1 base, with 6 bases lying between them. The CDR3 runs to 15 residues. Looked up from germline, CDR1 is LGHNT and CDR2 is FRNRAP. The CDR3 nucleotides are TGTGCTAGTGGTTTGGTCCTGGGGAACACCGGGGAGCTGTTTTTT. As protein: CASGLVLGNTGELFF.

This clonotype occurred many times. The rearrangement joins TRBV27 to TRBJ1-2; D unclear. The ends were cut back, 5 bases at V and 2 bases at J, with 12 bases in the middle. The germline V gene encodes CDR1 MNHEY and CDR2 SMNVEV (reference sequence). The CDR3 covers 14 residues. CDR3 protein: CASSRSGSNYGYTF. CDR3 nucleotides: TGTGCCAGCAGTCGGAGCGGATCGAACTATGGCTACACCTTC.

This clonotype was counted ten times or more. This rearrangement joins TRBV6-5 to TRBJ1-5; D perhaps matches TRBD1 (6 bases). Germline CDR1 MNHEY, CDR2 SVGAGI. This CDR3 has 14 residues. With 0 bases removed from V and 7 bases from J, the gap between germline ends came to 10 bases. This CDR3 is CASSYSRTDQPQHF. CDR3 sequence (DNA): TGTGCCAGCAGTTACTCTCGGACAGACCAGCCCCAGCATTTT.

As DNA, the CDR3 is TGTGCCAGCAGTTTCGGACAGGGGAGAATAGTTGGGCAGCCCCAGCATTTT. It translates to CASSFGQGRIVGQPQHF. The genes are TRBV12-3 or TRBV12-4 and TRBJ1-5; 9 bases are a match to TRBD1. Trimming removed 3 bases from V and 7 bases from J; junction bases left unmatched: 13. The CDR3 loop spans 17 amino acids.

This clonotype was recorded at least ten times. This sequence joins TRBV20-1 and TRBJ2-7, with 11 bases lining up with TRBD2. After removal of 3 bases from V and 3 bases from J, the junction contained 1 base not matched to a gene. Germline V gene lookup returns CDR1 DFQATT and CDR2 SNEGSKA (reference sequence). The CDR3 length is 13 residues. This CDR3 reads CSARTSGIYEQYF. CDR3 nucleotides: TGCAGTGCTAGGACTAGCGGGATCTACGAGCAGTACTTC.

This clonotype came up a few times. A much larger clone is a single base away; this may be a read error. The CDR3 carries no conserved terminal phenylalanine or tryptophan, so it likely arises from a read error. The chain uses TRBV9 and TRBJ1-2; D remains unclear. The ends were cut back, 7 bases at V and 6 bases at J, with 13 bases in the middle. The CDR3 is made up of 12 amino acids. The germline V gene has CDR1 SGDLS and CDR2 YYNGEE. The chain's CDR3 is CASGRGSHGYTS. The CDR3 nucleotides read TGTGCCAGCGGGCGGGGTTCGCATGGCTACACCTCC.

This clonotype was observed at least ten times. The chain links TRBV7-9 to TRBJ1-1; TRBD1 is a possible D gene (5 bases). Per the germline V gene, CDR1 is SEHNR and CDR2 is FQNEAQ (reference sequence). The germline V and J ends were trimmed by 6 bases and 5 bases, with 13 bases remaining between them. The CDR3 runs 13 residues. The CDR3 spells CASSSGQGTEAFF. CDR3 in DNA: TGTGCCAGCAGTTCAGGTCAGGGTACTGAAGCTTTCTTT. Full variable domain (outside the CDR3, taken from reference TRBV7-9 and TRBJ1-1): DTGVSQNPRHKITKRGQNVTFRCDPISEHNRLYWYRQTLGQGPEFLTYFQNEAQLEKSRLLSDRFSAERPKGSFSTLEIQRTEQGDSAMYLCASSSGQGTEAFFGQGTRLTVV.

This clonotype was observed many times. J is TRBJ2-5 and V is TRBV20-1; 9 bases line up with TRBD2. Germline loops: CDR1 DFQATT, CDR2 SNEGSKA (reference sequence). The CDR3 spans 16 residues. V lost 6 bases, J lost 2 bases, and 13 bases stayed unmatched. The CDR3 sequence is CSARRSLAGTQETQYF. The CDR3 DNA is TGCAGTGCAAGAAGGTCCCTAGCGGGGACTCAAGAGACCCAGTACTTC.

This clonotype was counted only a few times. The chain employs TRBV6-2 or TRBV6-3 and TRBJ2-7; 12 bases are shared with TRBD2. This CDR3 is 16 amino acids long. Per the germline V gene, CDR1 is MNHEY and CDR2 is SVGEGT. The V segment lost 0 bases and the J segment 2 bases; nucleotides outside the gene matches: 2. CDR3 loop: CASSYSGLAGTYEQYF. The CDR3 DNA reads TGTGCCAGCAGTTACTCGGGACTAGCGGGCACCTACGAGCAGTACTTC.

As for this clonotype: Just one base apart from a much larger clone, this may be a read error. The chain carries TRBV19 and TRBJ1-1, with 8 bases that match TRBD1. The CDR3 contains 15 residues. Germline loops: CDR1 LNHDA, CDR2 SQIVND (reference sequence). V shed 5 bases and J 4 bases; nucleotides not matched to a gene: 9. The CDR3 nucleotides read TGTGCCAGTAGTGTTTTCAGGGGGCCCCGCACTGAAGCTTTCTTT. Its protein is CASSVFRGPRTEAFF.

This clonotype was picked up a small number of times. The chain joins TRBV20-1 to TRBJ2-3; no firm D call. V was shortened by 5 bases and J by 1 base, with 10 bases between the two germline ends. This CDR3 has 13 residues. Germline V lookup: CDR1 DFQATT, CDR2 SNEGSKA (reference sequence). The CDR3 protein is CSALFLGTDTQYF. Written as DNA, the CDR3 is TGCAGTGCTCTGTTTTTGGGCACAGATACGCAGTATTTT.

The rearrangement joins TRBV5-1 to TRBJ2-7; unclear D gene. The germline V and J ends were trimmed by 0 bases and 2 bases, with 12 bases remaining between them. CDR3 size: 15 residues. Germline V gives CDR1 SGHRS, CDR2 YFSETQ. In DNA form, the CDR3 reads TGCGCCAGCAGCTTGGTAGGTCCGGGCGCCTACGAGCAGTACTTC. This translates into CASSLVGPGAYEQYF.

This clonotype was seen many times. This rearrangement joins TRBV7-8 to TRBJ2-7; 8 nucleotides match TRBD2. From germline, CDR1 is SGHVS and CDR2 FQNEAQ. V shed 10 bases and J 1 base; nucleotides not matched to a gene: 6. The CDR3 runs 13 residues. In nucleotides, the CDR3 is TGTGCCACAATAGCGGGGAGATCCTACGAGCAGTACTTC. It encodes CATIAGRSYEQYF. Full variable domain (outside the CDR3, taken from reference TRBV7-8 and TRBJ2-7): GAGVSQSPRYKVAKRGQDVALRCDPISGHVSLFWYQQALGQGPEFLTYFQNEAQLDKSGLPSDRFFAERPEGSVSTLKIQRTQQEDSAVYLCATIAGRSYEQYFGPGTRLTVT.

This clonotype was seen more than once but under ten times. The rearrangement joins TRBV7-9 to TRBJ2-7, with 8 nucleotides matching TRBD2. The CDR3 covers 14 residues. Germline CDR1 is SEHNR and CDR2 is FQNEAQ (reference sequence). The junction had 7 bases not matched to a gene; V was cut back by 6 bases and J by 3 bases. CDR3 in amino acids: CASSEAGVVYEQYF. Written as DNA, the CDR3 is TGTGCCAGCAGTGAAGCGGGAGTGGTCTACGAGCAGTACTTC. Full variable domain (outside the CDR3, taken from reference TRBV7-9 and TRBJ2-7): DTGVSQNPRHKITKRGQNVTFRCDPISEHNRLYWYRQTLGQGPEFLTYFQNEAQLEKSRLLSDRFSAERPKGSFSTLEIQRTEQGDSAMYLCASSEAGVVYEQYFGPGTRLTVT.

This clonotype was seen repeatedly, ten times or more. The rearrangement joins TRBV24-1 to TRBJ2-7, with 7 positions matching TRBD1. CDR1 and CDR2 from the germline V gene are KGHDR and SFDVKD. The junction had 5 bases not matched to a gene; V was cut back by 5 bases and J by 5 bases. This CDR3 is 13 amino acids long. The CDR3 DNA follows: TGTGCCACCAGTGCAGGGGGAAGGCACGAGCAGTACTTC. Translated, it gives CATSAGGRHEQYF.

This clonotype was recorded at least ten times. V usage is TRBV5-1 and J usage is TRBJ2-2; 7 bases are a match to TRBD1. The germline CDR1 and CDR2 sequences are SGHRS and YFSETQ. After removal of 3 bases from V and 2 bases from J, the junction contained 7 bases not matched to a gene. The CDR3 has 16 residues. This CDR3 is CASSWSTGTNTGELFF. In nucleotides, the CDR3 is TGCGCCAGCAGCTGGTCGACAGGGACAAACACCGGGGAGCTGTTTTTT.

This clonotype turned up a few times. V usage is TRBV5-1 and J usage is TRBJ2-7, with TRBD1 matching 11 bases. The CDR3 is 18 amino acids. V lost 4 bases to trimming and J lost 0 bases; unmatched junction nucleotides: 12. Germline assignment: CDR1 SGHRS and CDR2 YFSETQ. CDR3 coding DNA: TGCGCCAGCAGCGGAGGACAGGGGGCGCGCGGATACTCCTACGAGCAGTACTTC. Translating gives CASSGGQGARGYSYEQYF.

This clonotype has at least ten counts. The rearrangement uses TRBV7-3 and TRBJ1-6, with TRBD1 as a possible D gene (6 bases). V was cut by 4 bases and J by 12 bases, with 19 bases left in between. Germline V gene data show CDR1 as SGHTA and CDR2 as FQGTGA. CDR3 size: 15 residues. The CDR3 loop reads CASSSRGEVRLPLHF. The CDR3, as DNA: TGTGCCAGCAGCTCCAGGGGTGAGGTTCGTTTACCCCTCCACTTT.

This clonotype was detected many times. The chain carries TRBV27 and TRBJ1-5; TRBD1 agrees at 10 bases. This CDR3 spans 15 amino acids. The germline CDR1 and CDR2 sequences are MNHEY and SMNVEV (reference sequence). V trimming: 5 bases; J trimming: 5 bases; junction bases outside the gene matches: 6. The CDR3 DNA reads as TGTGCCAGCAGTACCGGGACAGGGGTGCATCAGCCCCAGCATTTT. Its translation is CASSTGTGVHQPQHF.

This clonotype was seen at least ten times. The chain links TRBV20-1 to TRBJ1-6; 9 nucleotides match TRBD1. V lost 1 base to trimming and J lost 9 bases; unmatched junction nucleotides: 7. This CDR3 is built from 15 residues. Germline CDR1 reads DFQATT; CDR2 reads SNEGSKA (reference sequence). The CDR3 sequence is CSARVSTGGGSPLHF. The CDR3 nucleotides read TGCAGTGCTAGAGTATCGACAGGGGGAGGTTCACCCCTCCACTTT.

Ten or more counts support this clonotype. J is TRBJ2-5 and V is TRBV27, with 7 bases matching TRBD2. V shed 6 bases, J shed 5 bases, and the junction held 6 bases outside the gene matches. CDR3 length: 13 amino acids. Germline CDR1 and CDR2: MNHEY and SMNVEV (reference sequence). In DNA form, the CDR3 reads TGTGCCAGCAGGCCTGCGGGGGTGGAGACCCAGTACTTC. Encoded protein: CASRPAGVETQYF.